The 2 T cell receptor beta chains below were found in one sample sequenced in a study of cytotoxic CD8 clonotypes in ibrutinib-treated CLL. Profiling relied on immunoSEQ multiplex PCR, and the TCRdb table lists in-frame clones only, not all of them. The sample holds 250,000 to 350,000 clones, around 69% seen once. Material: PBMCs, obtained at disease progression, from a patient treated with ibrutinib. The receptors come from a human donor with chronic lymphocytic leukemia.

CDR3 sequence: CASSRDRVSLSYEQYF. The CDR3, as DNA: TGTGCCAGCTCCCGGGACAGGGTTTCCCTTTCCTACGAGCAGTACTTC. This rearrangement joins TRBV18 to TRBJ2-7, with 9 bases fitting TRBD1. Per germline, CDR1 KGHSH and CDR2 LQKENI. This CDR3 has 16 residues. J lost 1 base, V lost 6 bases, and 10 bases had no gene match.

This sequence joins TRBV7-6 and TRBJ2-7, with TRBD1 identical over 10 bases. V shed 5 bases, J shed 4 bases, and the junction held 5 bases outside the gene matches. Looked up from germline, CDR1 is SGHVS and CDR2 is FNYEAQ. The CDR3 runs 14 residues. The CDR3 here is CASSRDRGVYEQYF. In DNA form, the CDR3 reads TGTGCCAGCAGCCGGGACAGGGGTGTGTACGAGCAGTACTTC.